Below are 4 T cell receptor beta chains sequenced from a single sample in a study of blood T cell repertoires in COVID-19. Assay: immunoSEQ multiplex PCR; the TCRdb copy retains only in-frame clones and omits some. The table records around 150,000 clones, around 80% of them present only once. What was sequenced was PBMCs or T cells enriched from blood (not recorded which). The receptors shown here come from a man aged 65-85 years who had been exposed to COVID-19.

The sample holds one count of this clone. The V call is TRBV28, the J call TRBJ2-3; TRBD2 matches 8 bases. CDR1 MDHEN and CDR2 SYDVKM come from the germline V gene. Trimming cost V 5 bases and J 6 bases; bases outside gene matches: 16. This CDR3 region has 17 residues. The DNA of the CDR3 is TGTGCCAGCAGTCCCCTAGGTTTTGGTAGCGGGATGGATACGCAGTATTTT. Translation gives CASSPLGFGSGMDTQYF.

This chain connects TRBV28 to TRBJ2-4; D might be TRBD2 (5 bases). V was clipped by 11 bases and J by 0 bases, with 8 bases between them. Germline V gene sequence: CDR1 MDHEN, CDR2 SYDVKM. CDR3 length: 12 amino acids. Here the CDR3 reads CASGVAKNIQYF. CDR3 sequence (DNA): TGTGCCTCCGGGGTAGCCAAAAACATTCAGTACTTC.

V is TRBV3-1 (or the pseudogene TRBV3-2) and J is TRBJ2-7, with TRBD2 matching 7 bases. The CDR3 spans 20 residues. Trimming removed 0 bases from V and 6 bases from J; junction bases left unmatched: 23. Per the germline V gene, CDR1 is LGHDT and CDR2 is YNNKEL (reference sequence). For the CDR3, the DNA is TGTGCCAGCAGCCAAGAGGGGGAAGGACTAGAGGATTTACCGCGGGGCGAGCAGTACTTC. Residues: CASSQEGEGLEDLPRGEQYF.

The V call is TRBV7-9, the J call TRBJ1-1; TRBD1 matches at 10 bases. After removal of 5 bases from V and 10 bases from J, the junction contained 7 bases not matched to a gene. Germline V gene data show CDR1 as SEHNR and CDR2 as FQNEAQ (reference sequence). This CDR3 has 13 residues. CDR3 nucleotide sequence: TGTGCCAGCAGCCTAGACAGGGGGCAAGCAGCTTTCTTT. Its translation is CASSLDRGQAAFF.